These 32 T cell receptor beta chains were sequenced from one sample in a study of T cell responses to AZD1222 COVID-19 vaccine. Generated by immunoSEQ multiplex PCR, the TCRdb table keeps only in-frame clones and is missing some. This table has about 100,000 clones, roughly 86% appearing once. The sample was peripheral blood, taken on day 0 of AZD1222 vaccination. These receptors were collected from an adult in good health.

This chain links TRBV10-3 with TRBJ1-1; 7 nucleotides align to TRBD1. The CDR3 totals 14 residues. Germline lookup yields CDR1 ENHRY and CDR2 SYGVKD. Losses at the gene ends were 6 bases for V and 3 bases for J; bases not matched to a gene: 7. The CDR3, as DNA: TGTGCCATCAGCCTCAGGGGGAGGGACACTGAAGCTTTCTTT. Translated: CAISLRGRDTEAFF.

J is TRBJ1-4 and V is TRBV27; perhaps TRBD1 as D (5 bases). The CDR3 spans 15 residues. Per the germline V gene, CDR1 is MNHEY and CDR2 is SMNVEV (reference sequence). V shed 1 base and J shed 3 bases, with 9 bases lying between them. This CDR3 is CASSLYLQANEKLFF. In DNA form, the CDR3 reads TGTGCCAGCAGTTTATATTTACAGGCTAATGAAAAACTGTTTTTT.

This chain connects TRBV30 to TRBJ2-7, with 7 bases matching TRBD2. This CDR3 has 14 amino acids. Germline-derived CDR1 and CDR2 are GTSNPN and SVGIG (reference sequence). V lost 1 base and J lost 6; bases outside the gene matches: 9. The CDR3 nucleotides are TGTGCCTGGAGTGCCCCCGGGAGGTGGGGCGAGCAGTACTTC. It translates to CAWSAPGRWGEQYF.

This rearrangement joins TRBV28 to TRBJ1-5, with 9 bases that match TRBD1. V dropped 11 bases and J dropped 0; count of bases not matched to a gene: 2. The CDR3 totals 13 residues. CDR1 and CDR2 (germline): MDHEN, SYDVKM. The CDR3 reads CAVTGGSNQPQHF. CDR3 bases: TGTGCCGTGACAGGGGGTAGCAATCAGCCCCAGCATTTT.

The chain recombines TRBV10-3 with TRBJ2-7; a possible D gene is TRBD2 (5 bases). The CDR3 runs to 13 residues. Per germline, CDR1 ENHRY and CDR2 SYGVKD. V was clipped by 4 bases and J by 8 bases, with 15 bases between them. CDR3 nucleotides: TGTGCCATCAGTGCCCTCGTTGGAGGCCAGCAGTACTTC. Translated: CAISALVGGQQYF.

The CDR3 region is CATSLPTGTGSTGELFF. The DNA of the CDR3 is TGTGCCACCAGTCTACCCACCGGGACAGGGAGCACCGGGGAGCTGTTTTTT. The chain uses TRBV24-1 and TRBJ2-2; 9 bases are a match to TRBD1. This CDR3 is built from 17 residues. J was trimmed by 4 bases and V by 6 bases; bases with no gene match: 11. Germline assignment: CDR1 KGHDR and CDR2 SFDVKD.

The CDR3 is CASSTPGLANEQYF. CDR3 coding DNA: TGTGCCAGTAGTACACCGGGACTAGCGAACGAGCAGTACTTC. V is TRBV19 and J is TRBJ2-7; 10 nucleotides line up with TRBD2. Per the germline V gene, CDR1 is LNHDA and CDR2 is SQIVND (reference sequence). V trimming: 4 bases; J trimming: 5 bases; junction bases outside the gene matches: 5. CDR3 length: 14 residues.

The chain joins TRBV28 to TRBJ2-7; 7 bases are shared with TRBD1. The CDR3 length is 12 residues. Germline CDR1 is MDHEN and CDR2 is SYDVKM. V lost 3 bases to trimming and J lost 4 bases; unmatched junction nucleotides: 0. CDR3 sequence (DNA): TGTGCCAGCAGTTTGACAGGGTACGAGCAGTACTTC. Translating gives CASSLTGYEQYF. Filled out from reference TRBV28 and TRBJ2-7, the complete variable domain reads DVKVTQSSRYLVKRTGEKVFLECVQDMDHENMFWYRQDPGLGLRLIYFSYDVKMKEKGDIPEGYSVSREKKERFSLILESASTNQTSMYLCASSLTGYEQYFGPGTRLTVT.

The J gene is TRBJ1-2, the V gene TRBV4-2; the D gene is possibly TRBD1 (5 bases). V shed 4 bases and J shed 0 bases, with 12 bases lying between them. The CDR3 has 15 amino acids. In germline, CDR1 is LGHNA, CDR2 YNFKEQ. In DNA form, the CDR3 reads TGTGCCAGCAGCCCCGGGACCAACACTAACTATGGCTACACCTTC. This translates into CASSPGTNTNYGYTF.

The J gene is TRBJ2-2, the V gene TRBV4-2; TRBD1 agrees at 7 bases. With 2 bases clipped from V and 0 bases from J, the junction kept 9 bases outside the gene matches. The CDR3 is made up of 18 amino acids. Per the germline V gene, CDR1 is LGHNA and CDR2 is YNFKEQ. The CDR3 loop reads CASSQPPWDRPNTGELFF. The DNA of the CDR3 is TGTGCCAGCAGCCAACCACCCTGGGACAGACCGAACACCGGGGAGCTGTTTTTT.

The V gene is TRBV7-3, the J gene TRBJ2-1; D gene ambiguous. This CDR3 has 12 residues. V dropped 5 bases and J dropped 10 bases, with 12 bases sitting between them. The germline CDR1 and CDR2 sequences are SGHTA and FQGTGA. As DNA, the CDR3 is TGTGCCAGCAGCCAAGAAGTCGGAGAGCAGTTCTTC. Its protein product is CASSQEVGEQFF.

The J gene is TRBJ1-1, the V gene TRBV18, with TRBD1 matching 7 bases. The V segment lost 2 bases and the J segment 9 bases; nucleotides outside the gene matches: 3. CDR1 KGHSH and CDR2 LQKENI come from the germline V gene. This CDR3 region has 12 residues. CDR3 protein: CASSPGTAKAFF. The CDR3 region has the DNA TGTGCCAGCTCACCAGGGACAGCTAAAGCTTTCTTT.

Here the CDR3 reads CASSLAGLRYNEQFF. CDR3 sequence (DNA): TGTGCCAGCAGCTTAGCAGGGCTAAGATACAATGAGCAGTTCTTC. This chain connects TRBV7-2 to TRBJ2-1; D ambiguous. The CDR3 consists of 15 residues. CDR1 and CDR2 (germline): SGHTA, FQGNSA. Deletions cut 0 bases from V and 4 bases from J, with 10 bases between.

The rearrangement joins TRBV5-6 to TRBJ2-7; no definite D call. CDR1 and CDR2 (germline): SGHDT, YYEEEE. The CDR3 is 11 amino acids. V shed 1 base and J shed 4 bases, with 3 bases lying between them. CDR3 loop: CASSLRYEQYF. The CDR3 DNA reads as TGTGCCAGCAGCTTGCGATACGAGCAGTACTTC.

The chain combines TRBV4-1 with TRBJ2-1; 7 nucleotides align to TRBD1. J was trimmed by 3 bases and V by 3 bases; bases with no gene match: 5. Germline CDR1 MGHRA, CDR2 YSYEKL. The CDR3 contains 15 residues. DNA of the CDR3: TGCGCCAGCAGCCAGCCAGGGGGATACTACAATGAGCAGTTCTTC. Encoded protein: CASSQPGGYYNEQFF.

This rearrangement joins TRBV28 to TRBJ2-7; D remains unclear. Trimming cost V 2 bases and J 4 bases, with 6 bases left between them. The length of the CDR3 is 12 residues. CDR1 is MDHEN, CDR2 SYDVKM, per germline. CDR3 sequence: CASSLTLYEQYF. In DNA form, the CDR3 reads TGTGCCAGCAGTTTAACGCTGTACGAGCAGTACTTC.

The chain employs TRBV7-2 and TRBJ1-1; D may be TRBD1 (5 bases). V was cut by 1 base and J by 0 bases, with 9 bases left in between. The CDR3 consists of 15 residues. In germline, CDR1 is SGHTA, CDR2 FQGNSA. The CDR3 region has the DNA TGTGCCAGCAGCTTAGTCTCGGGGGTGAACACTGAAGCTTTCTTT. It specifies CASSLVSGVNTEAFF.

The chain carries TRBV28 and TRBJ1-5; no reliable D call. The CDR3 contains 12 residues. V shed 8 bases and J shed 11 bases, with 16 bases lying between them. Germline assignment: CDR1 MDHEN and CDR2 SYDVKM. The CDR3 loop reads CASSARAQAQHF. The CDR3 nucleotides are TGTGCCAGCTCCGCTCGGGCTCAAGCCCAGCATTTT. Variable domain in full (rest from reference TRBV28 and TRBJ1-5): DVKVTQSSRYLVKRTGEKVFLECVQDMDHENMFWYRQDPGLGLRLIYFSYDVKMKEKGDIPEGYSVSREKKERFSLILESASTNQTSMYLCASSARAQAQHFGDGTRLSIL.

CDR3 DNA sequence: TGTGCCACCAGCAGAGGACTAGCGGGAGAGCAGTACTTC. Protein: CATSRGLAGEQYF. V usage is TRBV15 and J usage is TRBJ2-7; 11 bases are a match to TRBD2. In germline, CDR1 is LNHNV, CDR2 YYDKDF (reference sequence). With 1 base clipped from V and 7 bases from J, the junction kept 0 bases outside the gene matches. This CDR3 has 13 amino acids. Using reference TRBV15 and TRBJ2-7 for the parts outside the CDR3, the full variable domain is DAMVIQNPRYQVTQFGKPVTLSCSQTLNHNVMYWYQQKSSQAPKLLFHYYDKDFNNEADTPDNFQSRRPNTSFCFLDIRSPGLGDTAMYLCATSRGLAGEQYFGPGTRLTVT.

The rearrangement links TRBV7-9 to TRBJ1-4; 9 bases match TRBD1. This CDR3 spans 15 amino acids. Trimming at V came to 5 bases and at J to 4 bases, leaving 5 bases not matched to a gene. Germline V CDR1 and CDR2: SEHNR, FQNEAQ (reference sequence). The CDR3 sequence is CASSTPGQGNEKLFF. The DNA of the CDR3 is TGTGCCAGCAGCACACCGGGACAGGGTAATGAAAAACTGTTTTTT.

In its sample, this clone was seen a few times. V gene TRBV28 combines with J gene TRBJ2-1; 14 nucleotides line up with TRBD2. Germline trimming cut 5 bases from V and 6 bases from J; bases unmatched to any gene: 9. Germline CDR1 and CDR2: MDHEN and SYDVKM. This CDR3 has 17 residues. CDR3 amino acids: CASSASSGLAGGNEQFF. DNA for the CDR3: TGTGCCAGCAGTGCGTCATCAGGACTAGCGGGAGGCAATGAGCAGTTCTTC. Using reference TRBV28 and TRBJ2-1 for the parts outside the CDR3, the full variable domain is DVKVTQSSRYLVKRTGEKVFLECVQDMDHENMFWYRQDPGLGLRLIYFSYDVKMKEKGDIPEGYSVSREKKERFSLILESASTNQTSMYLCASSASSGLAGGNEQFFGPGTRLTVL.

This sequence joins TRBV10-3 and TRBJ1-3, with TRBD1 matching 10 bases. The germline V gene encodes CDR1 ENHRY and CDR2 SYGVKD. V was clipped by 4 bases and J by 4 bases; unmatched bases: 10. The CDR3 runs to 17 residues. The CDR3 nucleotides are TGTGCCATCAGTGGTATACGGACAGGGGGTTCAGGAAACACCATATATTTT. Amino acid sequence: CAISGIRTGGSGNTIYF.

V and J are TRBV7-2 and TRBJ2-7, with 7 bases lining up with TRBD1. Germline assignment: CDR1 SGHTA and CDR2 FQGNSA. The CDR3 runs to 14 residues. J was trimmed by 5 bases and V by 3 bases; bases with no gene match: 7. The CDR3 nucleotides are TGTGCCAGCAGCTTGGACAGGAGAACCCACGAGCAGTACTTC. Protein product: CASSLDRRTHEQYF. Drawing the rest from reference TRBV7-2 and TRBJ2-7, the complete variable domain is GAGVSQSPSNKVTEKGKDVELRCDPISGHTALYWYRQSLGQGLEFLIYFQGNSAPDKSGLPSDRFSAERTGGSVSTLTIQRTQQEDSAVYLCASSLDRRTHEQYFGPGTRLTVT.

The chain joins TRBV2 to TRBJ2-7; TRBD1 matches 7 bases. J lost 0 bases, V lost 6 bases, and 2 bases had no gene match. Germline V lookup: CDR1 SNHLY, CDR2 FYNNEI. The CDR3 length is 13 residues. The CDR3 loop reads CASRGTVSYEQYF. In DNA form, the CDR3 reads TGTGCCAGCAGGGGGACAGTCTCCTACGAGCAGTACTTC.

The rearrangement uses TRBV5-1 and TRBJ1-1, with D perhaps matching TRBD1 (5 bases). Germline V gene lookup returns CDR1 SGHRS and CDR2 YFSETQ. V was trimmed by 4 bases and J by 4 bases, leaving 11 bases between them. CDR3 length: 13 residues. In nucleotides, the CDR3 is TGCGCCAGCAGCGCCCAGGGACCCACTGAAGCTTTCTTT. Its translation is CASSAQGPTEAFF.

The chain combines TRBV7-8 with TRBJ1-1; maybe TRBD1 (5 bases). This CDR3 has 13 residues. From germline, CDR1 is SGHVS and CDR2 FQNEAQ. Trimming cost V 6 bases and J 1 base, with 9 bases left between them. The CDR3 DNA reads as TGTGCCAGCAGGTTCAGGGCGAACACTGAAGCTTTCTTT. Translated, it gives CASRFRANTEAFF.

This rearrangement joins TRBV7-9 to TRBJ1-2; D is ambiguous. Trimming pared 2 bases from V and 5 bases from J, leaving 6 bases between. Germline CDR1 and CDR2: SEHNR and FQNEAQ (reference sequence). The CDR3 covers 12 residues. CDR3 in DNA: TGTGCCAGCAGCTTATACAATTATGGCTACACCTTC. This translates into CASSLYNYGYTF.

CDR3 loop: CASSRDYQQETQYF. The CDR3 DNA is TGTGCCAGCAGTCGCGACTACCAACAAGAGACCCAGTACTTC. The chain uses TRBV27 and TRBJ2-5; perhaps TRBD2 as D (5 bases). This CDR3 has 14 residues. Trimming took off 5 bases at V and 2 bases at J, with 12 bases between the two ends. CDR1 is MNHEY, CDR2 SMNVEV, per germline (reference sequence).

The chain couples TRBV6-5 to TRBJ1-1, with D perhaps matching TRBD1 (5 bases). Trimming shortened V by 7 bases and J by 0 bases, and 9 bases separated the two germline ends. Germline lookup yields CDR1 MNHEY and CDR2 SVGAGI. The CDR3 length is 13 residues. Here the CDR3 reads CASKDIVNTEAFF. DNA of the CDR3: TGTGCCAGCAAGGACATAGTGAACACTGAAGCTTTCTTT.

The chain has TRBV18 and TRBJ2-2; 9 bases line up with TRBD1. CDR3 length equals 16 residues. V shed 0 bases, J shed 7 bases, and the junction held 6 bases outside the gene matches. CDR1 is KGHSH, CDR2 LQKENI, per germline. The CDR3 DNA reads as TGTGCCAGCTCACCACCGGGACAGGGTCGGGACGGGGAGCTGTTTTTT. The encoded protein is CASSPPGQGRDGELFF.

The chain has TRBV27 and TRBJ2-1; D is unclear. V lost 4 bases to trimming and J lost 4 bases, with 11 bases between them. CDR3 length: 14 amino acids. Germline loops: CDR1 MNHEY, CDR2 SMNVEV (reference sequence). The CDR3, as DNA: TGTGCCAGCAGTTCCTCTGGGGTTTACAATGAGCAGTTCTTC. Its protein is CASSSSGVYNEQFF.

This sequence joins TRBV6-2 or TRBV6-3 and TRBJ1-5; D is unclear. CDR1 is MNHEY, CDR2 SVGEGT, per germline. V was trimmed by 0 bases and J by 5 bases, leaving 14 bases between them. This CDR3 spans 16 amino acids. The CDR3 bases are TGTGCCAGCAGTTACTCGGACGGCGGTCCCTATCAGCCCCAGCATTTT. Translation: CASSYSDGGPYQPQHF.